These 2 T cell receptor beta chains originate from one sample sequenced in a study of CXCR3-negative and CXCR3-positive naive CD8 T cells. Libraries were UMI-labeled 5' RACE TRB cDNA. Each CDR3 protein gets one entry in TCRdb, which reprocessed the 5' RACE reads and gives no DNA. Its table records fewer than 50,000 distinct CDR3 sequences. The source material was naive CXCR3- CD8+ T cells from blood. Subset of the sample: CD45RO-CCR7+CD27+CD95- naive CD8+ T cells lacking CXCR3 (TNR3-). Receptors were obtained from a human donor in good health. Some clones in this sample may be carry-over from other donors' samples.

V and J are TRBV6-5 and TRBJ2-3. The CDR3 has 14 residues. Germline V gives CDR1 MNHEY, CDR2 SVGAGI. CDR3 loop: CASSYLDSTDTQYF.

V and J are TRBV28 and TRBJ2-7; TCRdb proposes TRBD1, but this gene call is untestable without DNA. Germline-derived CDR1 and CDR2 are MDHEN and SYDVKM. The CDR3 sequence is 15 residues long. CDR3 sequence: CASSLMRTSTYEQYF.